Many counts were recorded for the clone carrying this T cell receptor (beta chain). The CDR3 is made up of 15 amino acids. The V end was cut by 5 bases, the J end by 8 bases, with 16 bases between. The germline gives CDR1 MNHNS, CDR2 SASEGT. It was RNA transcripts that yielded the amplified TCR beta CDR3 regions. The HTBI primer set was used in a first-round RT-PCR of the TCR CDR3. Via MiXCR, TCRdb re-called the multiplex PCR reads, giving one row per CDR3 protein. The table lists around 250,000 distinct CDR3 sequences, about 14% of them singletons, with 10% to 15% in the top ten. Used for diagnoses were clinical symptoms, serum thyroxine and TRAb, thyroid ultrasound and orbital computed tomography. Blood sampling occurred at first hyperthyroidism diagnosis, ahead of any ophthalmopathy symptoms. The data are from a study of T cells in Graves' hyperthyroidism and ophthalmopathy.

The sample comprised blood. This TCR was sampled from a woman aged 40-49 years with Graves' hyperthyroidism that later progressed to Graves' ophthalmopathy. The V and J genes are TRBV6-1 and TRBJ1-6; perhaps TRBD1 as D (5 bases). DNA of the CDR3: TGTGCCAGCAGTCCCTTACAGGCTGGGGATTCACCCCTCCACTTT. This sequence encodes CASSPLQAGDSPLHF.